These 17 T cell receptor beta chains were sequenced from one sample in a study of shared clonotypes between healthy human individuals. Sequenced by immunoSEQ multiplex PCR; TCRdb stores in-frame clones only, minus some. In the table there are about 1.5 million clones, around 98% of which are singletons. The sequenced sample was naive CD4+ T cells sorted from blood. The subset is: CD45RA+ positively selected. These receptors all stem from a man aged 25 to 40 in good health.

The chain employs TRBV2 and TRBJ1-1; 9 bases line up with TRBD1. The CDR3 is made up of 14 amino acids. Trimming at V came to 6 bases and at J to 4 bases, leaving 6 bases not matched to a gene. Germline CDR1 is SNHLY and CDR2 is FYNNEI. The CDR3 here is CASRGTGTGTEAFF. CDR3 DNA: TGTGCCAGCAGAGGGACAGGGACGGGCACTGAAGCTTTCTTT.

The chain uses TRBV5-5 and TRBJ1-5, with D tentatively TRBD1 (5 bases). Germline CDR1 is SGHKS and CDR2 is YYEKEE (reference sequence). V shed 4 bases and J shed 5 bases, with 16 bases lying between them. This CDR3 is 15 amino acids long. The CDR3 coding sequence is TGTGCCAGCAGCCGGGGCGGACAAGTGGATCAGCCCCAGCATTTT. Amino acids: CASSRGGQVDQPQHF.

V gene TRBV9 combines with J gene TRBJ2-7; 13 nucleotides match TRBD2. The junction had 11 bases not matched to a gene; V was cut back by 0 bases and J by 5 bases. CDR1 is SGDLS, CDR2 YYNGEE, per germline. This CDR3 has 18 residues. CDR3 sequence (DNA): TGTGCCAGCAGCGTAGAAGGACTAGCGGGAGTCCCCGTTGACGAGCAGTACTTC. Protein sequence: CASSVEGLAGVPVDEQYF.

The chain's CDR3 is CASSYVQGHSEQYF. CDR3 DNA: TGTGCCAGCAGCTACGTACAGGGGCACAGCGAGCAGTACTTC. The chain employs TRBV5-6 and TRBJ2-7; 7 bases are a match to TRBD1. The CDR3 is 14 residues long. With 3 bases clipped from V and 6 bases from J, the junction kept 9 bases outside the gene matches. Per the germline V gene, CDR1 is SGHDT and CDR2 is YYEEEE.

The chain has TRBV18 and TRBJ2-2; D unresolved. CDR1 and CDR2 from the germline V gene are KGHSH and LQKENI. The CDR3 sequence is 12 residues long. The ends were cut back, 5 bases at V and 5 bases at J, with 6 bases in the middle. The CDR3 DNA follows: TGTGCCAGCTCATCACAAACCGGGGAGCTGTTTTTT. Its protein is CASSSQTGELFF.

This clone appeared a single time. This chain uses TRBV2 with TRBJ2-7, with D uncertain. The CDR3 totals 12 residues. The ends were cut back, 7 bases at V and 2 bases at J, with 9 bases in the middle. CDR1 and CDR2 from the germline V gene are SNHLY and FYNNEI. This CDR3 reads CASTVYPYEQYF. In DNA, the CDR3 is TGTGCCAGCACTGTTTACCCCTACGAGCAGTACTTC. Full variable domain (remainder filled in from reference TRBV2 and TRBJ2-7): EPEVTQTPSHQVTQMGQEVILRCVPISNHLYFYWYRQILGQKVEFLVSFYNNEISEKSEIFDDQFSVERPDGSNFTLKIRSTKLEDSAMYFCASTVYPYEQYFGPGTRLTVT.

This clone is a singleton in its sample. The genes are TRBV2 and TRBJ2-2, with a possible D match to TRBD2 (5 bases). V lost 4 bases and J lost 1, with 10 bases in between. This CDR3 spans 15 amino acids. Germline CDR1 reads SNHLY; CDR2 reads FYNNEI. CDR3 bases: TGTGCCAGCAGTGTAGCGCTCGGGAACACCGGGGAGCTGTTTTTT. It translates to CASSVALGNTGELFF.

The chain is built from TRBV28 and TRBJ2-7; D ambiguous. V lost 1 base and J lost 2, with 9 bases in between. The germline V gene encodes CDR1 MDHEN and CDR2 SYDVKM. The CDR3 length is 14 residues. CDR3 region: CASSLSITTYEQYF. The CDR3 DNA follows: TGTGCCAGCAGTTTATCCATAACCACCTACGAGCAGTACTTC.

In regard to this clone: The same CDR3 arises from other DNA sequences in this sample as well. The V gene is TRBV15, the J gene TRBJ1-5, with unresolved D. Trimming left V 1 base short and J 0 bases short, with 4 bases between. Germline CDR1 and CDR2: LNHNV and YYDKDF (reference sequence). This CDR3 region has 14 residues. This chain's CDR3 is CATSRGGSNQPQHF. In nucleotides, the CDR3 is TGTGCCACCAGCAGAGGCGGTAGCAATCAGCCCCAGCATTTT.

A single count supports this clone. The chain employs TRBV7-3 and TRBJ2-6, with TRBD1 matching 7 bases. J gave up 2 bases and V 4 bases, and 2 bases lay outside the gene matches. Per the germline V gene, CDR1 is SGHTA and CDR2 is FQGTGA. The CDR3 contains 15 residues. CDR3 DNA sequence: TGTGCCAGCAGCTCGGACAGGACTGGGGCCAACGTCCTGACTTTC. It translates to CASSSDRTGANVLTF.

Concerning this clone: The sample carries other DNA sequences with the same CDR3. The chain carries TRBV6-1 and TRBJ1-2, with D uncertain. The germline CDR1 and CDR2 sequences are MNHNS and SASEGT. V was trimmed by 8 bases and J by 5 bases, leaving 12 bases between them. The CDR3 is made up of 12 amino acids. The CDR3 bases are TGTGCCAGCTCGGGTCGAGGTTATGGCTACACCTTC. Its translation is CASSGRGYGYTF.

The rearrangement joins TRBV5-1 to TRBJ2-7; a possible D gene is TRBD1 (6 bases). From germline, CDR1 is SGHRS and CDR2 YFSETQ. V lost 0 bases, J lost 2 bases, and 12 bases lay in between. The CDR3 covers 15 residues. CDR3 amino acids: CASSLAFRGPYEQYF. The CDR3 bases are TGCGCCAGCAGCTTGGCGTTCAGGGGACCCTACGAGCAGTACTTC.

This clone was counted once. The genes are TRBV14 and TRBJ2-7, with D possibly matching TRBD2 (7 bases). This CDR3 is built from 12 residues. CDR1 is SGHDN, CDR2 FVKESK, per germline. CDR3 in amino acids: CVPFRGAAEQYF. CDR3 nucleotide sequence: TGTGTTCCATTTCGGGGGGCTGCCGAGCAGTACTTC.

The chain couples TRBV9 to TRBJ1-3; D not resolved. The V and J ends lost 1 base and 4 bases respectively, with 9 bases between them. Germline V CDR1 and CDR2: SGDLS, YYNGEE. The CDR3 runs to 14 residues. The CDR3 DNA follows: TGTGCCAGCAGCGTAAGAGCGACAGGAAACACCATATATTTT. It yields the protein CASSVRATGNTIYF.

The chain joins TRBV27 to TRBJ2-2; 9 bases align to TRBD1. Germline V lookup: CDR1 MNHEY, CDR2 SMNVEV (reference sequence). The CDR3 loop spans 17 amino acids. V lost 5 bases to trimming and J lost 2 bases; unmatched junction nucleotides: 9. The CDR3 sequence is CASSGGPGQGNTGELFF. The CDR3 nucleotides are TGTGCCAGCAGTGGGGGCCCGGGACAGGGAAACACCGGGGAGCTGTTTTTT.

V usage is TRBV18 and J usage is TRBJ1-4; no clear D gene. V shed 8 bases and J shed 0 bases, with 10 bases lying between them. Germline CDR1 and CDR2: KGHSH and LQKENI. This CDR3 spans 14 amino acids. CDR3 residues: CASHRGATNEKLFF. The CDR3 DNA follows: TGTGCCAGCCACCGGGGAGCAACTAATGAAAAACTGTTTTTT.

J is TRBJ2-5 and V is TRBV28; unclear D gene. V lost 7 bases, J lost 3 bases, and 21 bases lay in between. The length of the CDR3 is 16 residues. The germline gives CDR1 MDHEN, CDR2 SYDVKM. In DNA, the CDR3 is TGTGCCAGCATGCCGGGCCCCGCTACCTCAAAAGAGACCCAGTACTTC. This codes for CASMPGPATSKETQYF.